A selection of T cell receptor beta chains follows, all from one sample in a study of shared clonotypes between healthy human individuals. Sequencing was performed with immunoSEQ multiplex PCR; in TCRdb, only in-frame clones are kept and a portion is missing. The profile shows about 580,000 clones, roughly 98% of them singletons. The material sequenced was naive CD8+ T cells sorted from blood. The receptors were sampled from a man aged 30 to 39 in good health. The CDR3 runs from the conserved cysteine through the conserved F or W. The order of the fields is V gene, J gene, clone size, D gene, CDR3 DNA, CDR3 protein. D genes are given only for firm matches. Clone size appears in some rows only: once, few, many, or a class for an expanded clone.

TRBV29-1,TRBJ2-1,once,TRBD1,TGCAGCGTTGATTTCGGACAGGGTTTTTACAATGAGCAGTTCTTC,CSVDFGQGFYNEQFF
TRBV7-9,TRBJ2-5,-,-,TGTGCCAGCAGCTTAGTTGCTGCCGAGCGGGAGACCCAGTACTTC,CASSLVAAERETQYF
TRBV5-1,TRBJ2-5,once,TRBD2,TGCGCCAGCAGCTTGGGACTAGCGGGAGAGGTGGACGGAGAGACCCAGTACTTC,CASSLGLAGEVDGETQYF
TRBV5-6,TRBJ2-5,once,TRBD1,TGTGCCAGCAGCTTAGGACAGGGGGCGGAGACCCAGTACTTC,CASSLGQGAETQYF
TRBV4-1,TRBJ2-2,-,-,TGCGCCAGCAGCCAAGTAGGGGGGGAGCTGTTTTTT,CASSQVGGELFF
TRBV4-1,TRBJ2-7,-,-,TGCGCCAGCAGCCCAACTCCCGGGACGAGGAGGATCGACGAGCAGTACTTC,CASSPTPGTRRIDEQYF
TRBV10-3,TRBJ2-7,-,-,TGTGCCACTCTAGGGGACTCGAAAGTAGAGCTAGGCGAGCAGTACTTC,CATLGDSKVELGEQYF
TRBV29-1,TRBJ2-7,-,TRBD1,TGCAGCGTTGAAGTAACAGGGGAGGAGCAGTACTTC,CSVEVTGEEQYF
TRBV5-1,TRBJ1-1,-,-,TGCGCCAGCAGCCCCAGCGGGTCGGGGAACACTGAAGCTTTCTTT,CASSPSGSGNTEAFF
TRBV20-1,TRBJ2-7,-,-,TGCAGTGCTAGAGTATCGGGCGAGCAGTACTTC,CSARVSGEQYF
TRBV6-1,TRBJ2-7,-,-,TGTGCCACTAACTCCTACGAGCAGTACTTC,CATNSYEQYF
TRBV29-1,TRBJ2-2,-,-,TGCAGCGTTGAGTCAGGGCCCGCCGGGGAGCTGTTTTTT,CSVESGPAGELFF
TRBV5-3,TRBJ2-1,-,TRBD1,TGTGCCAGAAGCTTGGAGGGACAGGGTGAACATGAGCAGTTCTTC,CARSLEGQGEHEQFF
TRBV7-9,TRBJ2-3,-,TRBD1,TGTGCCAGCAGACAGGGGAACACAGATACGCAGTATTTT,CASRQGNTDTQYF
TRBV27,TRBJ2-7,-,TRBD2,TGTGCCAGCAGTTTATCCCCTAGCGGAAGCTCCTACGAGCAGTACTTC,CASSLSPSGSSYEQYF
TRBV4-3,TRBJ2-1,-,TRBD2,TGCGCCAGCAGCCCGACGTTCCTAGCGGAGGATGGGACCTCCTACAATGAGCAGTTCTTC,CASSPTFLAEDGTSYNEQFF
TRBV7-9,TRBJ2-2,-,-,TGTGCCAGCAGCTTAGAAGGCGGGGAGCTGTTTTTT,CASSLEGGELFF
TRBV4-2,TRBJ1-2,-,-,TGTGCCAGCAGCCAAGATTGGGATTTGATTGACTATGGCTACACCTTC,CASSQDWDLIDYGYTF
TRBV7-6,TRBJ2-7,-,TRBD1,TGTGCCAGCAGCTTGAACAGGGGCTACGAGCAGTACTTC,CASSLNRGYEQYF
TRBV7-6,TRBJ2-1,-,TRBD2,TGTGCCAGCACCCCCCCTAGCGGGGTCTCCTACAATGAGCAGTTCTTC,CASTPPSGVSYNEQFF
TRBV30,TRBJ2-5,-,-,TGTGCCTGGAGTTTGGGGCTGGGGGAGACCCAGTACTTC,CAWSLGLGETQYF
TRBV28,TRBJ2-7,once,TRBD1,TGTGCCAGCAGGTACCGACAGGGAAGCTCCTACGAGCAGTACTTC,CASRYRQGSSYEQYF
TRBV5-1,TRBJ1-2,-,-,TGCGCCAGCAGCCCAATGGGATCGGAGTATGGCTACACCTTC,CASSPMGSEYGYTF
TRBV7-2,TRBJ1-2,once,-,TGTGCCCAGATACCTAACTATGGCTACACCTTC,CAQIPNYGYTF
TRBV4-1,TRBJ1-1,-,TRBD1,TGCGCCAGCAGCGGGACAGGTTCGAACACTGAAGCTTTCTTT,CASSGTGSNTEAFF
TRBV2,TRBJ2-3,-,TRBD2,TGTGCCACCCCTTTAACTAGCGATATGACAGATACGCAGTATTTT,CATPLTSDMTDTQYF
TRBV7-8,TRBJ2-7,-,-,TGTGCCAGCAGCTTAGAGGTCAACTCCTACGAGCAGTACTTC,CASSLEVNSYEQYF
TRBV5-6,TRBJ2-7,-,TRBD1,TGTGCCAGCAGCCCCGGGACAGGGGGCTACGAGCAGTACTTC,CASSPGTGGYEQYF
TRBV7-9,TRBJ2-4,-,TRBD1,TGTGCCAGCAGCGCCACGACAGGGTTCGGCAAAAACATTCAGTACTTC,CASSATTGFGKNIQYF
TRBV27,TRBJ1-5,-,-,TGTGCCAGCAGTTACAGCCCCCGTCAGCCCCAGCATTTT,CASSYSPRQPQHF
TRBV10-2,TRBJ1-5,few,-,TGCGCCAGCAGTGAGAATCCAGGGAATAGCAATCAGCCCCAGCATTTT,CASSENPGNSNQPQHF
TRBV5-4,TRBJ2-7,-,-,TGTGCCAGCAGCTCCGGGACACCCTACGAGCAGTACTTC,CASSSGTPYEQYF
TRBV2,TRBJ1-3,-,-,TGTGCCAGTCAGGGAGCGGAAAACACCATATATTTT,CASQGAENTIYF
TRBV5-1,TRBJ1-2,-,-,TGCGCCAGCAGCTTGGTCAGGGGAGCCTATGGCTACACCTTC,CASSLVRGAYGYTF
TRBV6-1,TRBJ2-2,-,-,TGTGCCAGCAGTGTTGATCCCGGGGAGCTGTTTTTT,CASSVDPGELFF
TRBV14,TRBJ2-7,-,-,TGTGCCAGCAGCCAGTCGGGACCGTGGGGGCCCTACGAGCAGTACTTC,CASSQSGPWGPYEQYF
TRBV5-1,TRBJ2-7,-,-,TGCGCCAGCAGCTTGTGGGCGGGTAGCGACGAGCAGTACTTC,CASSLWAGSDEQYF
TRBV5-6,TRBJ2-7,-,TRBD2,TGTGCCAGCAGCTCCCCAGGACTAGCGGAACTCTACGAGCAGTACTTC,CASSSPGLAELYEQYF
TRBV6-1,TRBJ1-5,-,TRBD1,TGTGCCAGCAGTGCCTGGACAGGGATGGGGGCCCAGCATTTT,CASSAWTGMGAQHF
TRBV19,TRBJ2-7,-,TRBD2,TGTGCCAGTAGACTAGCGGGAGCCCATACCTACGAGCAGTACTTC,CASRLAGAHTYEQYF
TRBV6-1,TRBJ2-7,-,-,TGTGCCAGCAGTGATAGGACAGACCCCTTATACGAGCAGTACTTC,CASSDRTDPLYEQYF
TRBV2,TRBJ1-2,-,-,TGTGCCGGCGTTTTTGAGGGCAACTATGGCTACACCTTC,CAGVFEGNYGYTF
TRBV10-2,TRBJ2-2,-,TRBD2,TGCGCCAGCTCTCCGGGGACTAGCGGGCGGGCAGACACCGGGGAGCTGTTTTTT,CASSPGTSGRADTGELFF
TRBV15,TRBJ2-2,-,-,TGTGCCACCGAGCGAAGGGGCACCAACACCGGGAAGCTGTTTTTT,CATERRGTNTGKLFF
TRBV5-1,TRBJ1-1,-,-,TGCGCCAGCAGCTTCACCGGGGCGTCTGAAGCTTTCTTT,CASSFTGASEAFF
TRBV11-2,TRBJ2-7,-,-,TGTGCCAGCAGCTTCCAAGGCGGCTCCTACGAGCAGTACTTC,CASSFQGGSYEQYF
TRBV18,TRBJ1-5,-,-,TGTGCCAGCTCACCAGGGAACAATCAGCCCCAGCATTTT,CASSPGNNQPQHF
TRBV7-9,TRBJ1-4,-,-,TGTGCCAGCAGCGGGCCGATGGATAATGAAAAACTGTTTTTT,CASSGPMDNEKLFF
TRBV28,TRBJ2-7,-,TRBD1,TGTGCCAGCAGTTTATCCCGGGACAGGTACGAGCAGTACTTC,CASSLSRDRYEQYF
TRBV29-1,TRBJ2-7,-,-,TGCAGCGTTGACCACAACTACGAGCAGTACTTC,CSVDHNYEQYF
TRBV11-2,TRBJ2-1,-,-,TGTGCCAGCAGCCCCACTCGCAATTGGGGCCCCTACAATGAGCAGTTCTTC,CASSPTRNWGPYNEQFF
TRBV19,TRBJ1-1,-,-,TGTGCCAGTAGTTTCCAGGGGCGGACTGAAGCTTTCTTT,CASSFQGRTEAFF
TRBV30,TRBJ2-2,-,TRBD1,TGTGCCTGGAGTGTACAGGGGATTCCGGGCACCGGGGAGCTGTTTTTT,CAWSVQGIPGTGELFF
TRBV7-2,TRBJ2-5,few,TRBD2,TGTGCCAGCAGCCCCTGGACTAGTGGTGAGACCCAGTACTTC,CASSPWTSGETQYF
TRBV7-3,TRBJ2-3,once,-,TGTGCCAGCAGCTTACTGACCACAGATACGCAGTATTTT,CASSLLTTDTQYF
TRBV7-6,TRBJ2-7,-,TRBD1,TGTGCCAGCAGCCATAATTTCGACAGGGGATCCGAGCAGTACTTC,CASSHNFDRGSEQYF
TRBV7-9,TRBJ2-5,-,-,TGTGCCAGCAGCTTAAGTACAAGGGGCCAGTACTTC,CASSLSTRGQYF
TRBV28,TRBJ1-3,-,-,TGTGCCAGCAGCTGGGGTATACAGGGCTCTGGAAACACCATATATTTT,CASSWGIQGSGNTIYF